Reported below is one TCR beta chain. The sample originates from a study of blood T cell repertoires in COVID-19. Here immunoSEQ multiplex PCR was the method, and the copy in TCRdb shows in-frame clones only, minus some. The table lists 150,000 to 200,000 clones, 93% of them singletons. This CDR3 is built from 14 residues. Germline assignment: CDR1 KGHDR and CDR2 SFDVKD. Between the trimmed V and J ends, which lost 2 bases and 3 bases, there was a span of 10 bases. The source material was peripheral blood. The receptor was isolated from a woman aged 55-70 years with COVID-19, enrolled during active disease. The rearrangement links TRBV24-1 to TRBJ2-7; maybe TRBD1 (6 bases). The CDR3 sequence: CATSDSPGDYEQYF. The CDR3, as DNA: TGTGCCACCAGTGATTCTCCAGGGGACTACGAGCAGTACTTC.